The 32 T cell receptor beta chains reported below all come from one sample, sequenced in a study of control samples from healthy donors and cancer patients. Profiled with immunoSEQ multiplex PCR; TCRdb holds only in-frame clones, not every one. The sample carries about 94,000 clones, around nine tenths recorded once. The sample consisted of blood. Receptor source: a young woman in good health.

This chain connects TRBV28 to TRBJ1-1; no clear D gene. Trimming took off 2 bases at V and 8 bases at J, with 12 bases between the two ends. The CDR3 contains 13 residues. Germline V gene sequence: CDR1 MDHEN, CDR2 SYDVKM. CDR3 protein: CASSLPLTTEAFF. In DNA, the CDR3 is TGTGCCAGCAGTTTACCGCTGACTACCGAAGCTTTCTTT.

This clone was recorded once. V is TRBV4-2 and J is TRBJ2-5; D unresolved. From germline, CDR1 is LGHNA and CDR2 YNFKEQ. The CDR3 is 16 amino acids. Trimming pared 3 bases from V and 5 bases from J, leaving 19 bases between. CDR3 nucleotide sequence: TGTGCCAGCAGCCAGGCGAGCTCTCTAGGTGGGGAGACCCAGTACTTC. This gives the protein CASSQASSLGGETQYF.

This chain links TRBV12-3 or TRBV12-4 with TRBJ2-3; D perhaps matches TRBD1 (6 bases). V was trimmed by 10 bases and J by 2 bases, leaving 13 bases between them. CDR3 length equals 13 residues. The CDR3 nucleotides are TGTGCCACCAGCCAGGGGTTCACAGATACGCAGTATTTT. Protein sequence: CATSQGFTDTQYF.

The gene calls are TRBV5-4 and TRBJ1-2; D unclear. The CDR3 contains 13 residues. CDR1 and CDR2 (germline): SGHNT, YYREEE (reference sequence). Trimming took off 4 bases at V and 2 bases at J, with 9 bases between the two ends. The CDR3 DNA is TGTGCCAGCAGCCCAGGTGGGAACTATGGCTACACCTTC. Translating gives CASSPGGNYGYTF.

This chain uses TRBV4-1 with TRBJ2-7; D might be TRBD2 (6 bases). Trimming left V 0 bases short and J 3 bases short, with 18 bases between. In germline, CDR1 is MGHRA, CDR2 YSYEKL. This CDR3 contains 17 residues. DNA for the CDR3: TGCGCCAGCAGCCAAGAGGGGGGTGGAGTATCGCGCTACGAGCAGTACTTC. Protein sequence: CASSQEGGGVSRYEQYF.

To note about this clone: At one end the junction does not follow the germline gene, possibly because of a read error. The genes are TRBV6-5 and TRBJ1-2; a possible D gene is TRBD1 (6 bases). Germline V gene data show CDR1 as MNHEY and CDR2 as SVGAGI. This CDR3 region has 12 residues. The DNA for the CDR3 is TGTGCCAGCAGTTACTTCGGGGGCAGTTATGCCTTC. This translates into CASSYFGGSYAF.

This clone appeared once. The V call is TRBV2, the J call TRBJ1-1, with D possibly TRBD1 on 5 matching bases. V lost 2 bases, J lost 2 bases, and 6 bases lay in between. The CDR3 is made up of 13 amino acids. In germline, CDR1 is SNHLY, CDR2 FYNNEI. The CDR3 DNA follows: TGTGCCAGCAGTGAACAGGGTAACACTGAAGCTTTCTTT. Encoded protein: CASSEQGNTEAFF.

The V gene is TRBV7-8, the J gene TRBJ1-6, with no clear D. V lost 2 bases and J lost 8, with 7 bases in between. CDR1 SGHVS and CDR2 FQNEAQ come from the germline V gene. The CDR3 has 13 amino acids. For the CDR3, the DNA is TGTGCCAGCAGCTTAATTAGGGATTCACCCCTCCACTTT. It specifies CASSLIRDSPLHF. Drawing the rest from reference TRBV7-8 and TRBJ1-6, the complete variable domain is GAGVSQSPRYKVAKRGQDVALRCDPISGHVSLFWYQQALGQGPEFLTYFQNEAQLDKSGLPSDRFFAERPEGSVSTLKIQRTQQEDSAVYLCASSLIRDSPLHFGNGTRLTVT.

The genes are TRBV6-5 and TRBJ1-2, with no clear D. The germline V gene has CDR1 MNHEY and CDR2 SVGAGI. With 5 bases removed from V and 7 bases from J, the gap between germline ends came to 14 bases. This CDR3 contains 13 residues. This CDR3 is CASSRDGLGGYTF. As DNA, the CDR3 is TGTGCCAGCAGTCGAGACGGGCTCGGTGGCTACACCTTC.

This chain links TRBV29-1 with TRBJ1-1; the D is unclear. This CDR3 is built from 15 residues. Trimming shortened V by 4 bases and J by 6 bases, and 21 bases separated the two germline ends. Germline V gives CDR1 SQVTM, CDR2 ANQGSEA. CDR3 protein: CSVVRSGWQSPEAFF. Here the CDR3 DNA reads TGCAGCGTTGTGAGATCGGGATGGCAGAGCCCTGAAGCTTTCTTT.

The chain carries TRBV4-1 and TRBJ2-1; D gene unclear. The CDR3 has 14 residues. Germline V gives CDR1 MGHRA, CDR2 YSYEKL. Trimming removed 3 bases from V and 6 bases from J, with 12 bases in between. CDR3 nucleotide sequence: TGCGCCAGCAGCCAGCCCCCGGACCTCAATGAGCAGTTCTTC. Translated: CASSQPPDLNEQFF.

This chain links TRBV5-1 with TRBJ1-1; D might be TRBD1 (5 bases). The V and J ends lost 1 base and 1 base respectively, with 5 bases between them. The CDR3 extends over 13 amino acids. Germline loops: CDR1 SGHRS, CDR2 YFSETQ. In nucleotides, the CDR3 is TGCGCCAGCAGCTTGACAGGGAACACTGAAGCTTTCTTT. Translating gives CASSLTGNTEAFF. Together with reference TRBV5-1 and TRBJ1-1, the CDR3 gives the full variable domain: KAGVTQTPRYLIKTRGQQVTLSCSPISGHRSVSWYQQTPGQGLQFLFEYFSETQRNKGNFPGRFSGRQFSNSRSEMNVSTLELGDSALYLCASSLTGNTEAFFGQGTRLTVV.

V is TRBV10-3 and J is TRBJ1-2; unclear D gene. The CDR3 extends over 13 amino acids. V was shortened by 2 bases and J by 5 bases, with 9 bases between the two germline ends. In germline, CDR1 is ENHRY, CDR2 SYGVKD. CDR3 residues: CAISEEGNYGYTF. CDR3 nucleotide sequence: TGTGCCATCAGTGAGGAAGGCAATTATGGCTACACCTTC.

This chain connects TRBV28 to TRBJ2-7; a possible D gene is TRBD1 (5 bases). This CDR3 has 14 residues. With 2 bases removed from V and 2 bases from J, the gap between germline ends came to 10 bases. Germline V gene data show CDR1 as MDHEN and CDR2 as SYDVKM. The DNA of the CDR3 is TGTGCCAGCAGTTTAGGGGCGCCCACCTACGAGCAGTACTTC. Its protein is CASSLGAPTYEQYF.

The V call is TRBV7-7, the J call TRBJ2-3; 11 bases fit TRBD1. Germline V gene sequence: CDR1 SSHAT, CDR2 FNYEAQ (reference sequence). Losses at the gene ends were 5 bases for V and 6 bases for J; bases not matched to a gene: 7. This CDR3 is built from 15 residues. The DNA for the CDR3 is TGTGCCAGCAGCATAGGGACAGGGGGATCGGATACGCAGTATTTT. Its protein product is CASSIGTGGSDTQYF.

V and J are TRBV27 and TRBJ1-2; D is uncertain. The germline V gene encodes CDR1 MNHEY and CDR2 SMNVEV (reference sequence). The CDR3 consists of 13 residues. V lost 6 bases and J lost 2, with 10 bases in between. The CDR3 DNA follows: TGTGCCAGCAGCACGGACGGGAACTATGGCTACACCTTC. This encodes CASSTDGNYGYTF.

The rearrangement joins TRBV10-1 to TRBJ1-1, with D hard to call. The CDR3 spans 13 residues. Trimming cost V 0 bases and J 1 base, with 3 bases left between them. Germline CDR1 and CDR2: WNHNN and SYGVQD (reference sequence). The CDR3 loop is CASSESGNTEAFF. For the CDR3, the DNA is TGCGCCAGCAGTGAGTCGGGGAACACTGAAGCTTTCTTT.

The chain carries TRBV9 and TRBJ1-1; the D is unclear. CDR1 is SGDLS, CDR2 YYNGEE, per germline. This CDR3 comprises 15 residues. The germline V and J ends were trimmed by 0 bases and 0 bases, with 9 bases remaining between them. CDR3 nucleotides: TGTGCCAGCAGCGTAGACCCAGACATGAACACTGAAGCTTTCTTT. Translated: CASSVDPDMNTEAFF.

J is TRBJ1-6 and V is TRBV13; unclear D gene. CDR3 length: 15 residues. The ends were cut back, 5 bases at V and 3 bases at J, with 11 bases in the middle. Germline CDR1 and CDR2: PRHDT and FYEKMQ (reference sequence). The CDR3 bases are TGTGCCAGCAGCATCCGGGGAGTCTATAATTCACCCCTCCACTTT. Amino acids: CASSIRGVYNSPLHF.

The chain carries TRBV19 and TRBJ2-5, with D unresolved. The V end was cut by 3 bases, the J end by 0 bases, with 11 bases between. From germline, CDR1 is LNHDA and CDR2 SQIVND (reference sequence). CDR3 size: 15 residues. This CDR3 reads CASSIGWANQETQYF. The CDR3, as DNA: TGTGCCAGTAGTATCGGCTGGGCTAACCAAGAGACCCAGTACTTC.

This clone came up once. The chain recombines TRBV19 with TRBJ1-1, with D possibly being TRBD1 (6 bases). Germline values: CDR1 LNHDA, CDR2 SQIVND (reference sequence). V lost 7 bases and J 0 bases, leaving 12 bases between the germline ends. The CDR3 is 14 amino acids. For the CDR3, the DNA is TGTGCCAGTACCCACGGGGGCATGAACACTGAAGCTTTCTTT. It yields the protein CASTHGGMNTEAFF.

This clone was found once. This chain joins TRBV7-8 and TRBJ2-7; 7 bases line up with TRBD1. The CDR3 runs to 13 residues. Germline CDR1 and CDR2: SGHVS and FQNEAQ. J lost 5 bases, V lost 5 bases, and 6 bases had no gene match. The CDR3 is CASSRGQENEQYF. The DNA for the CDR3 is TGTGCCAGCAGCCGCGGACAGGAGAACGAGCAGTACTTC.

The chain couples TRBV6-1 to TRBJ2-3, with 10 nucleotides matching TRBD2. After removal of 2 bases from V and 4 bases from J, the junction contained 0 bases not matched to a gene. The CDR3 has 14 residues. CDR1 is MNHNS, CDR2 SASEGT, per germline. DNA for the CDR3: TGTGCCAGCAGTGAACTAGCGGGGGCAGATACGCAGTATTTT. Protein product: CASSELAGADTQYF.

The V and J genes are TRBV5-1 and TRBJ1-2; maybe TRBD1 (5 bases). The ends were cut back, 4 bases at V and 3 bases at J, with 16 bases in the middle. Germline lookup yields CDR1 SGHRS and CDR2 YFSETQ. CDR3 size: 15 residues. As DNA, the CDR3 is TGCGCCAGCAGCCCCGACCGGGGGACGGACTATGGCTACACCTTC. Amino acids: CASSPDRGTDYGYTF.

The J gene is TRBJ1-3, the V gene TRBV7-9, with 7 bases that match TRBD1. Per the germline V gene, CDR1 is SEHNR and CDR2 is FQNEAQ (reference sequence). V lost 7 bases to trimming and J lost 0 bases; unmatched junction nucleotides: 9. The CDR3 sequence is 16 residues long. Here the CDR3 DNA reads TGTGCCAGCAACAGGGACAGCAAAATCTCTGGAAACACCATATATTTT. Translation: CASNRDSKISGNTIYF.

The chain joins TRBV3-1 (or the pseudogene TRBV3-2) to TRBJ1-2, with 9 nucleotides matching TRBD1. The junction had 3 bases not matched to a gene; V was cut back by 0 bases and J by 4 bases. Germline CDR1 reads LGHDT; CDR2 reads YNNKEL (reference sequence). The CDR3 runs 15 residues. The CDR3 coding sequence is TGTGCCAGCAGCCAAGAAACAGGGGGCACCTATGGCTACACCTTC. Translated, it gives CASSQETGGTYGYTF.

Of note for this clone: Germline is not matched at one junction end, which may reflect a read error. The rearrangement joins TRBV6-5 to TRBJ2-7; 7 bases map to TRBD1. CDR1 and CDR2 (germline): MNHEY, SVGAGI. The CDR3 loop spans 15 amino acids. CDR3 nucleotides: TGTGCCAGCAGTGACTCCGGGACAGCCTCCTACGAGCAGTACTTC. This codes for CASSDSGTASYEQYF.

Written as DNA, the CDR3 is TGTGCCAGCAGTGACGCTCCGGACAACTATGGCTACACCTTC. This sequence encodes CASSDAPDNYGYTF. V gene TRBV2 combines with J gene TRBJ1-2; no definite D call. Trimming shortened V by 3 bases and J by 2 bases, and 10 bases separated the two germline ends. CDR1 and CDR2 from the germline V gene are SNHLY and FYNNEI. This CDR3 comprises 14 residues.

This chain uses TRBV27 with TRBJ1-2, with a weak D call TRBD1 (5 bases). This CDR3 has 14 residues. The V end lost 5 bases, the J end lost 8 bases, and 18 bases lay between the germline ends. Germline CDR1 MNHEY, CDR2 SMNVEV (reference sequence). The CDR3 loop reads CASSSTKGFGGYTF. The CDR3 nucleotides are TGTGCCAGCAGTAGCACTAAGGGGTTCGGGGGCTACACCTTC.

This clone was detected a few times. The genes are TRBV2 and TRBJ2-1, with no clear D. The germline V and J ends were trimmed by 4 bases and 0 bases, with 16 bases remaining between them. From germline, CDR1 is SNHLY and CDR2 FYNNEI. The CDR3 has 17 amino acids. The CDR3 spells CASSAGPPHVSYNEQFF. CDR3 sequence (DNA): TGTGCCAGCAGTGCCGGACCCCCACACGTCTCCTACAATGAGCAGTTCTTC.

This chain connects TRBV5-1 to TRBJ1-1; a weak D match, TRBD1 (5 bases). The germline V gene has CDR1 SGHRS and CDR2 YFSETQ. Trimming cost V 0 bases and J 2 bases, with 17 bases left between them. This CDR3 has 17 residues. This chain's CDR3 is CASSLADDGGVNTEAFF. Here the CDR3 DNA reads TGCGCCAGCAGCTTGGCCGATGACGGAGGGGTAAACACTGAAGCTTTCTTT.

The genes are TRBV3-1 (or the pseudogene TRBV3-2) and TRBJ2-1, with 8 positions matching TRBD2. CDR3 length equals 15 residues. V gave up 2 bases and J gave up 4 bases; unmatched junction bases: 4. Germline V lookup: CDR1 LGHDT, CDR2 YNNKEL (reference sequence). The CDR3: CASSQRRGDYNEQFF. CDR3 coding DNA: TGTGCCAGCAGCCAACGGCGGGGGGATTACAATGAGCAGTTCTTC.